Shown below are 25 T cell receptor beta chains from a single sample sequenced in a study of T cell responses to AZD1222 COVID-19 vaccine. Clones were read by immunoSEQ multiplex PCR, and TCRdb kept only the in-frame ones, dropping some. The sample lists just over 70,000 clones, 85% occurring once. Source: peripheral blood, taken on day 0 of AZD1222 vaccination. The receptor source for this set is an adult in good health.

The CDR3 region is CASSSNLLGGNYGYTF. DNA for the CDR3: TGTGCCAGCAGTTCAAACCTTCTTGGAGGTAACTATGGCTACACCTTC. V and J are TRBV27 and TRBJ1-2; D not certain. V was clipped by 4 bases and J by 1 base, with 16 bases between them. The CDR3 extends over 16 amino acids. CDR1 and CDR2 from the germline V gene are MNHEY and SMNVEV (reference sequence).

This clone was seen only once. The rearrangement uses TRBV7-2 and TRBJ2-5; perhaps TRBD1 as D (6 bases). V was clipped by 4 bases and J by 2 bases, with 8 bases between them. Germline CDR1 is SGHTA and CDR2 is FQGNSA. CDR3 length: 13 residues. In nucleotides, the CDR3 is TGTGCCAGCAGCTACGGACAGCAAGAGACCCAGTACTTC. This codes for CASSYGQQETQYF.

The CDR3 spells CASSLDPSLEETQYF. The CDR3 nucleotides are TGTGCCAGCAGCTTAGACCCCTCTCTAGAAGAGACCCAGTACTTC. The chain employs TRBV11-3 and TRBJ2-5, with no clear D. V shed 0 bases and J shed 3 bases, with 11 bases lying between them. This CDR3 has 15 residues. Germline V CDR1 and CDR2: SGHNT, YENEEA.

As for this clone: The junction shows a germline mismatch at one end, possibly a read error. The V call is TRBV28, the J call TRBJ2-2; tentatively, D is TRBD2 (5 bases). CDR3 size: 14 residues. Germline V gene data show CDR1 as MDHEN and CDR2 as SYDVKM. The CDR3 nucleotides read TGTGCCAGCAGTTTTCGCGGGCAATCCGGGAAGCTGTTTTTT. Translation: CASSFRGQSGKLFF. The variable domain in full, with the rest retrieved from reference TRBV28 and TRBJ2-2, is DVKVTQSSRYLVKRTGEKVFLECVQDMDHENMFWYRQDPGLGLRLIYFSYDVKMKEKGDIPEGYSVSREKKERFSLILESASTNQTSMYLCASSFRGQSGKLFFGEGSRLTVL.

V and J are TRBV10-3 and TRBJ1-4; TRBD1 agrees at 9 bases. V dropped 4 bases and J dropped 4; count of bases not matched to a gene: 1. CDR1 is ENHRY, CDR2 SYGVKD, per germline. This CDR3 contains 14 residues. The CDR3 bases are TGTGCCATCAGTGCGGGACAGGGTAATGAAAAACTGTTTTTT. This gives the protein CAISAGQGNEKLFF.

The gene calls are TRBV3-1 (or the pseudogene TRBV3-2) and TRBJ1-4; 7 nucleotides agree with TRBD1. The CDR3 runs to 17 residues. V shed 5 bases, J shed 0 bases, and the junction held 9 bases outside the gene matches. Germline V gene lookup returns CDR1 LGHDT and CDR2 YNNKEL (reference sequence). The CDR3 sequence is CASSGGQSVATNEKLFF. Written as DNA, the CDR3 is TGTGCCAGCAGCGGGGGACAGTCAGTTGCAACTAATGAAAAACTGTTTTTT.

The rearrangement uses TRBV4-1 and TRBJ2-7, with D possibly matching TRBD2 (5 bases). V shed 0 bases and J shed 2 bases, with 11 bases lying between them. The germline gives CDR1 MGHRA, CDR2 YSYEKL. The CDR3 runs to 15 residues. The DNA of the CDR3 is TGCGCCAGCAGCCAAGATGAGTCGGGGACCTACGAGCAGTACTTC. As protein: CASSQDESGTYEQYF.

The chain is built from TRBV3-1 (or the pseudogene TRBV3-2) and TRBJ2-7; D is perhaps TRBD1 (6 bases). The CDR3 totals 15 residues. The V gene lost 0 bases and the J gene lost 6 bases, with 15 bases spanning the gap. Germline-derived CDR1 and CDR2 are LGHDT and YNNKEL (reference sequence). CDR3 in DNA: TGTGCCAGCAGCCAAGAATGGGACAATGACATCGAGCAGTACTTC. Protein product: CASSQEWDNDIEQYF.

This chain connects TRBV28 to TRBJ2-7; 10 bases match TRBD2. Germline CDR1 and CDR2: MDHEN and SYDVKM. The V and J ends lost 5 bases and 5 bases, in that order; junction bases with no gene match: 9. CDR3 size: 15 residues. The CDR3 bases are TGTGCCAGCAGTACTATAGCGGGAGGAGCTAACGAGCAGTACTTC. Encoded protein: CASSTIAGGANEQYF.

CDR3 DNA: TGCGCCAGCAGCCCCCGAAGTAGCGGGGGACCTTCCGGGGAGCTGTTTTTT. Residues: CASSPRSSGGPSGELFF. This chain links TRBV5-1 with TRBJ2-2; 9 nucleotides line up with TRBD2. This CDR3 is 17 amino acids long. CDR1 is SGHRS and CDR2 is YFSETQ in the germline V gene. V shed 4 bases and J 6 bases; nucleotides not matched to a gene: 13.

The chain links TRBV6-5 to TRBJ2-5; maybe TRBD2 (5 bases). V was cut by 2 bases and J by 7 bases, with 11 bases left in between. The CDR3 contains 13 residues. Germline lookup yields CDR1 MNHEY and CDR2 SVGAGI. The CDR3 nucleotides read TGTGCCAGCAGTTACGGACCAGGAGGGACCCAGTACTTC. The encoded protein is CASSYGPGGTQYF.

The chain couples TRBV11-3 to TRBJ2-7; maybe TRBD2 (6 bases). The V gene lost 3 bases and the J gene lost 5 bases, with 11 bases spanning the gap. The germline gives CDR1 SGHNT, CDR2 YENEEA. The length of the CDR3 is 13 residues. CDR3 sequence reads: CASSFSGSDEQYF. The CDR3 DNA follows: TGTGCCAGCAGCTTTTCCGGGAGCGACGAGCAGTACTTC. Complete variable domain (other parts from reference TRBV11-3 and TRBJ2-7): EAGVVQSPRYKIIEKKQPVAFWCNPISGHNTLYWYLQNLGQGPELLIRYENEEAVDDSQLPKDRFSAERLKGVDSTLKIQPAELGDSAVYLCASSFSGSDEQYFGPGTRLTVT.

The V call is TRBV5-1, the J call TRBJ2-7; D is ambiguous. V lost 5 bases and J 7 bases, leaving 19 bases between the germline ends. The germline gives CDR1 SGHRS, CDR2 YFSETQ. The CDR3 is made up of 14 amino acids. This CDR3 is CASRFVTAADEQYF. In DNA, the CDR3 is TGCGCCAGCAGGTTCGTCACCGCGGCCGATGAGCAGTACTTC.

This sequence joins TRBV7-9 and TRBJ2-1; 7 bases match TRBD1. The germline gives CDR1 SEHNR, CDR2 FQNEAQ (reference sequence). Germline trimming cut 6 bases from V and 0 bases from J; bases unmatched to any gene: 5. The CDR3 is 15 amino acids. CDR3 protein: CASRPRDSSYNEQFF. As DNA, the CDR3 is TGTGCCAGCAGACCCAGGGACAGCTCCTACAATGAGCAGTTCTTC.

The chain couples TRBV5-1 to TRBJ2-1; D is possibly TRBD2 (7 bases). Germline V gene lookup returns CDR1 SGHRS and CDR2 YFSETQ. CDR3 length: 17 residues. Deletions cut 0 bases from V and 1 base from J, with 14 bases between. CDR3: CASSLGGGAVSYNEQFF. The CDR3 coding sequence is TGCGCCAGCAGCTTGGGTGGGGGGGCGGTTTCCTACAATGAGCAGTTCTTC.

This clone was found a few times. The chain combines TRBV6-5 with TRBJ1-1; D is undetermined. Germline values: CDR1 MNHEY, CDR2 SVGAGI. Trimming removed 6 bases from V and 9 bases from J, with 14 bases in between. The length of the CDR3 is 12 residues. CDR3 loop: CASRPHSPQAFF. CDR3 coding DNA: TGTGCCAGCAGACCTCATTCCCCCCAAGCTTTCTTT.

The rearrangement joins TRBV27 to TRBJ2-3; 7 bases are a match to TRBD1. The CDR3 spans 16 residues. Losses at the gene ends were 5 bases for V and 0 bases for J; bases not matched to a gene: 8. Germline CDR1 MNHEY, CDR2 SMNVEV (reference sequence). The CDR3 spells CASSNRGPASTDTQYF. The DNA for the CDR3 is TGTGCCAGCAGTAACAGGGGCCCCGCTAGCACAGATACGCAGTATTTT.

The rearrangement links TRBV27 to TRBJ1-1, with D possibly matching TRBD1 (5 bases). Germline CDR1 and CDR2: MNHEY and SMNVEV (reference sequence). This CDR3 region has 13 residues. V lost 6 bases to trimming and J lost 1 base, with 9 bases between them. The CDR3, as DNA: TGTGCCAGCAGGGGGGGGAGGAACACTGAAGCTTTCTTT. The encoded protein is CASRGGRNTEAFF.

This clone appeared a few times. This chain connects TRBV18 to TRBJ1-6; 10 positions agree with TRBD1. V shed 3 bases, J shed 14 bases, and the junction held 10 bases outside the gene matches. This CDR3 has 15 amino acids. CDR1 and CDR2 from the germline V gene are KGHSH and LQKENI. The CDR3 region has the DNA TGTGCCAGCTCACCCCGTGGACAGGGGGTTGTGGCCCTCCACTTT. This codes for CASSPRGQGVVALHF.

The gene calls are TRBV6-1 and TRBJ1-2, with 7 bases identical to TRBD1. Germline CDR1 and CDR2: MNHNS and SASEGT. V dropped 3 bases and J dropped 6; count of bases not matched to a gene: 4. This CDR3 spans 13 amino acids. CDR3 nucleotide sequence: TGTGCCAGCAGTGACTTACAGGGGAATGGCTACACCTTC. It yields the protein CASSDLQGNGYTF.

The chain links TRBV7-9 to TRBJ1-1, with 7 bases fitting TRBD1. Germline trimming cut 10 bases from V and 6 bases from J; bases unmatched to any gene: 5. Germline CDR1 reads SEHNR; CDR2 reads FQNEAQ (reference sequence). This CDR3 comprises 11 residues. CDR3 protein: CANRGWSEAFF. The CDR3 DNA reads as TGTGCCAACAGGGGATGGTCTGAAGCTTTCTTT. Supplemented by reference TRBV7-9 and TRBJ1-1, the full variable domain reads DTGVSQNPRHKITKRGQNVTFRCDPISEHNRLYWYRQTLGQGPEFLTYFQNEAQLEKSRLLSDRFSAERPKGSFSTLEIQRTEQGDSAMYLCANRGWSEAFFGQGTRLTVV.

The chain links TRBV4-1 to TRBJ1-6, with a possible D match to TRBD1 (5 bases). CDR1 MGHRA and CDR2 YSYEKL come from the germline V gene. This CDR3 region has 18 residues. Trimming stripped 0 bases from V and 0 bases from J, with 12 bases between. The CDR3 here is CASSQDLGESSYNSPLHF. DNA of the CDR3: TGCGCCAGCAGCCAAGATTTGGGGGAGAGCTCCTATAATTCACCCCTCCACTTT.

The J gene is TRBJ2-7, the V gene TRBV12-5; TRBD1 or TRBD2 may be the D gene (5 bases each). Germline V gene data show CDR1 as LGHNT and CDR2 as FRNRAP. V dropped 4 bases and J dropped 0 bases, with 10 bases sitting between them. The CDR3 runs 14 residues. CDR3 sequence (DNA): TGTGCTAGTGGTTCGGGGACGGGCTCCTACGAGCAGTACTTC. Amino acid sequence: CASGSGTGSYEQYF.

This clone has only one observation. CDR3 in amino acids: CASSYSSAGGRNEQFF. As DNA, the CDR3 is TGTGCCAGCAGTTACTCATCCGCGGGAGGTCGGAATGAGCAGTTCTTC. The chain combines TRBV6-5 with TRBJ2-1; 8 bases align to TRBD2. The trim removed 0 bases at V and 7 bases at J, leaving 8 bases unmatched. Looked up from germline, CDR1 is MNHEY and CDR2 is SVGAGI. The length of the CDR3 is 16 residues.

This rearrangement joins TRBV19 to TRBJ1-4, with D possibly matching TRBD1 (5 bases). The CDR3 covers 17 residues. Germline CDR1 reads LNHDA; CDR2 reads SQIVND (reference sequence). Trimming left V 4 bases short and J 7 bases short, with 22 bases between. CDR3 sequence: CASSRRVPGTDGEKLFF. Here the CDR3 DNA reads TGTGCCAGTAGTAGAAGGGTCCCGGGGACTGACGGTGAAAAACTGTTTTTT.